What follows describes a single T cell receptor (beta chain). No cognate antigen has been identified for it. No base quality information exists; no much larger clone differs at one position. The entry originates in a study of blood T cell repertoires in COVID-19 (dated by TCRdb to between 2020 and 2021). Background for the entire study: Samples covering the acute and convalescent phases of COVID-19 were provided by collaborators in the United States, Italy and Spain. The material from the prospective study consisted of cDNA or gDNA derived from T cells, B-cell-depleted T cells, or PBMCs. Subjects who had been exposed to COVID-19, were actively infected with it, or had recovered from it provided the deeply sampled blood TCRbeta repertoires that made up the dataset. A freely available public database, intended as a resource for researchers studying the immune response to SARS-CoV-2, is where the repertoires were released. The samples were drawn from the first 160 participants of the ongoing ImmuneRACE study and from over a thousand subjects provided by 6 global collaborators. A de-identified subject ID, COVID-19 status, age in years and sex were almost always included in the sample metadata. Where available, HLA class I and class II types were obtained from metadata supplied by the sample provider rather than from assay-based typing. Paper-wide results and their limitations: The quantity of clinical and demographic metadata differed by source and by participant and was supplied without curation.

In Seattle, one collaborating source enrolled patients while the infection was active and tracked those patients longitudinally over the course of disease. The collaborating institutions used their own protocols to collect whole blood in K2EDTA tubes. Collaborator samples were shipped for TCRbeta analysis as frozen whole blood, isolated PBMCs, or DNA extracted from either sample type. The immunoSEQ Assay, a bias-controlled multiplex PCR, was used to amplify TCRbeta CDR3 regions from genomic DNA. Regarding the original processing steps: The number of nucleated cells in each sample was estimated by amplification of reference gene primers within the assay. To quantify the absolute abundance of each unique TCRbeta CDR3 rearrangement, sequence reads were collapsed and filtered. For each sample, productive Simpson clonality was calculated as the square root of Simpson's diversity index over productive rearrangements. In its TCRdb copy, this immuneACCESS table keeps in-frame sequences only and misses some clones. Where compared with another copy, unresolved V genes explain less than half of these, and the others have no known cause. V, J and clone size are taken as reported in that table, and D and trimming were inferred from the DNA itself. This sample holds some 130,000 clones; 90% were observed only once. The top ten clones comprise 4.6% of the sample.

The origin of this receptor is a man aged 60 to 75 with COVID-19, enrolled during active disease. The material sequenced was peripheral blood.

Here the CDR3 is given as CASSQRGAGGYTF. The nucleotide sequence reads TGTGCCAGCAGCCAAAGGGGCGCGGGGGGCTACACCTTC. The chain is encoded by TRBV3-1 (or the pseudogene TRBV3-2) joined to TRBJ1-2, with TRBD1 perhaps the D gene, on 5 matching bases. Including the terminal cysteine and phenylalanine, the CDR3 comprises 13 residues. Just the 39-base CDR3 DNA is kept, in frame starting at base 1. V is pared back by 2 bases and J by 8 bases, with 12 bases lying between the germline termini. CDR1 and CDR2 are drawn from the germline V gene (reference sequence): LGHDT, YNNKEL.